This T cell receptor (beta chain) was observed in a study of early T cells in non-severe SARS-CoV-2 infection. Study information: Bulk RNA taken from unsorted whole blood was sequenced, leaving chains unpaired. Notes on the study in general: Using VDJdb, the matching emphasized anti-spike CD8 responses while missing private and CD4 specificities.

This clonotype was detected ten times or more. The antigen remains unidentified. This CDR3 region has 15 residues. V lost 5 bases and J lost 8; bases outside the gene matches: 7. Germline-derived CDR1 and CDR2 are SEHNR and FQNEAQ (reference sequence). Molecules of cDNA were individually given unique molecular identifiers that were attached to them. TCRdb called the 5' RACE reads again in MiXCR, with one record for every CDR3 protein. Here the sample spans under 75,000 distinct CDR3 sequences, over 9.5% being singletons. The clonotype comes from an adult who was a healthcare worker with PCR-confirmed SARS-CoV-2 infection or an uninfected control (not recorded which). This chain connects TRBV7-9 to TRBJ2-1; 12 bases match TRBD2. The sample was whole blood. CDR3 bases: TGTGCCAGCAGCCCCTCTAGCGGGGGGGCCTATGAGCAGTTCTTC. This sequence encodes CASSPSSGGAYEQFF.